The text below deals with one T cell receptor beta chain. What it recognizes is unknown. These data belong to a study of shared clonotypes between healthy human individuals. Study-level points and caveats: Generally, estimated richness proved larger in naive subsets than it did in memory subsets. Generation of non-shared clonotypes was less probable than generation of clonotypes shared by all four donors. Shared across several donors were around 5% of the naive CD4 clonotypes.

Naive CD8 isolation took CD45RO-negative cells positively selected for CCR7 and excluded terminally differentiated effector memory CD45RA+ cells. Adults of Caucasian background living in Nashville, Tennessee made up all donors. The method was immunoSEQ multiplex PCR; TCRdb's version includes in-frame clones alone and lacks a portion of them. The table lists around 550,000 clones, 85% to 95% of them singletons. The sequenced sample was naive CD8+ T cells sorted from blood. The receptor was isolated from a woman aged 25 to 45 in good health.

CDR3: CASSGAQAAQHF. DNA of the CDR3: TGTGCCAGCAGCGGAGCGCAGGCGGCCCAGCATTTT. This chain connects TRBV7-9 to TRBJ1-5; D call uncertain. CDR3 size: 12 residues. V was cut by 5 bases and J by 11 bases, with 13 bases left in between. Germline-derived CDR1 and CDR2 are SEHNR and FQNEAQ (reference sequence).